The clone carrying this T cell receptor (beta chain) was seen ten or more times. Its cognate antigen is unknown. Template material for amplifying TCR beta CDR3 regions consisted of RNA transcripts. HTBI primers were employed in a first-round RT-PCR of the TCR CDR3. TCRdb reprocessed the multiplex PCR reads via MiXCR and lists one record per CDR3 protein. The sample includes fewer than 450,000 distinct CDR3 sequences, nearly 15% seen only once; the top ten take approximately 20%. The diagnostic basis comprised clinical symptoms, serum thyroxine and TRAb, thyroid ultrasound and orbital computed tomography. These data belong to a study of T cells in Graves' hyperthyroidism and ophthalmopathy. General study points: Blood also showed most of the thyroid clonotypes that were expanded above 0.001.

The receptor was derived from a woman aged 55-70 years with Graves' ophthalmopathy. The material sequenced was blood.

CDR3 nucleotides: TGTGCCAGCAGCTTAGGAGCGGGTACAGCCAAAAACATTCAGTACTTC. Translation: CASSLGAGTAKNIQYF. The rearrangement joins TRBV7-9 to TRBJ2-4; TRBD2 is a possible D gene (6 bases). This CDR3 contains 16 residues. With 1 base removed from V and 0 bases from J, the gap between germline ends came to 10 bases. Germline V lookup: CDR1 SEHNR, CDR2 FQNEAQ (reference sequence).